The rows below give T cell receptor beta chains drawn from one sample of a study of T cells in Graves' hyperthyroidism and ophthalmopathy. TCRdb re-analysed the multiplex PCR reads in MiXCR, keeping a single row per CDR3 protein. This table holds 480,000 or so distinct CDR3 sequences, around 50% found once. Sequences were obtained from peripheral blood or thyroid tissue (not recorded which). All receptors come from an adult woman with Graves' disease, either hyperthyroidism or ophthalmopathy (not recorded which). Both conserved end residues are trimmed from each CDR3. Each record gives: CDR3 protein, V gene.

AISSGTGTGANVLT	TRBV10-3
ASSPDRGPFNTEAF	TRBV11-2
ASSLRDSQETRY	TRBV7-9
ASSYTGGSSQY	TRBV6-5
AIKLAGVYEQY	TRBV10-3
ASSLSWGYEQY	TRBV7-9
ASSHPGLQRRDEQF	TRBV7-9
ASSSTGAPVGEKLF	TRBV7-9
ASRGGTGEETQY	TRBV7-2
ASSQVNQPQH	TRBV4-1
ASSSRTGSTYEQY	TRBV11-2
ASSLAIRDKFTIY	TRBV7-8
ASSLSGDDYGYT	TRBV7-9
ASSPGTGFGSPLH	TRBV14
ASSLGPGDISYEQY	TRBV5-5
ASSESGYYEQY	TRBV2
AITSGSGQSSGNTIY	TRBV10-3
ASGPGRALLH	TRBV2
SAFIGGYGYT	TRBV20-1
AISEGTAKETQY	TRBV10-3
ASRELAGVAQY	TRBV6-1
ASTTRGLDYGYT	TRBV19
ASSQVSEGQGAEQY	TRBV4-1
ASIARGTVSNQPQH	TRBV7-9
ASSPPGRETEAF	TRBV11-2
ASSYSTQGETQY	TRBV6-5
ASSPVRTHQETQY	TRBV5-1
ASSVEADQETQY	TRBV9
ASSSQRNTEAF	TRBV7-3
ASSLTGLDGGELF	TRBV7-2
ASSYGSSGQY	TRBV6-5
SARHGTGVSGELF	TRBV20-1
SVEAERYEQY	TRBV29-1
SVVGEGKTYEQY	TRBV29-1
ASSQGGGLPY	TRBV14
ASSPPSGSYGYT	TRBV7-9
ASSSPRGLNGYT	TRBV7-9
ASSYLEPGELF	TRBV6-6
ASSTGGVTYEQY	TRBV5-1
ASSPRTGEAPGANVLT	TRBV7-9
ASSLSLSEIYEQY	TRBV5-1
ASSFSQGQDTQY	TRBV5-4
ASSLGVSGMAF	TRBV7-2
SARALRDTSGDDGYT	TRBV20-1
ASVDSLGETQY	TRBV25-1
ASSPIAGGETQY	TRBV7-9
SLVGPGGYEQY	TRBV29-1
ASSTIGGRRETQY	TRBV10-2